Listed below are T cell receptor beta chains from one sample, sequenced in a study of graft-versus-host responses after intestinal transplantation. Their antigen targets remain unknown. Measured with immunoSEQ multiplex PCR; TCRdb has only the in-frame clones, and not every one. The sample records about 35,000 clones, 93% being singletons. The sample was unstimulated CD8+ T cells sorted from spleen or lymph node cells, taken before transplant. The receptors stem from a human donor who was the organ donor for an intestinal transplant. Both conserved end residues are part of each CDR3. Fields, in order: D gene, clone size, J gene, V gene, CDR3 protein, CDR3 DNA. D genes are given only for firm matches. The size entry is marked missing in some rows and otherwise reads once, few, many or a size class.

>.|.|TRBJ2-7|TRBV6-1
CASRLYEQYF
TGTGCCAGCAGACTTTACGAGCAGTACTTC
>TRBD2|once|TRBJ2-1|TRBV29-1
CSVEDWDMTSGMTYNEQFF
TGCAGCGTTGAAGATTGGGATATGACTAGCGGTATGACCTACAATGAGCAGTTCTTC
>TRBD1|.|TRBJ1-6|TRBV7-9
CASSLGFRQGDNSPLHF
TGTGCCAGCAGCTTAGGGTTTCGACAGGGCGATAATTCACCCCTCCACTTT
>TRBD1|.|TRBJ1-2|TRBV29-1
CSASGTGVGYTF
TGCAGCGCATCCGGGACAGGGGTTGGCTACACCTTC
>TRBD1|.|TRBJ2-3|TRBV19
CASSTTDRGQGDTQYF
TGTGCCAGTAGTACGACAGACAGGGGGCAGGGAGATACGCAGTATTTT
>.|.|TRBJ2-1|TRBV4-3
CASSQGATSHNEQFF
TGCGCCAGCAGCCAAGGGGCCACTAGCCACAATGAGCAGTTCTTC
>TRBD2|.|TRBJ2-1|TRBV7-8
CASSPGGRPYNEQFF
TGTGCCAGCAGCCCGGGCGGGAGACCCTACAATGAGCAGTTCTTC
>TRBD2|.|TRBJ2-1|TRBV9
CASSPSSGSVDEQFF
TGTGCCAGCAGCCCATCTAGCGGGAGCGTAGATGAGCAGTTCTTC
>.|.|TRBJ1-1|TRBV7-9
CASSNTRGSNTEAFF
TGTGCCAGCAGCAACACCAGGGGCTCGAACACTGAAGCTTTCTTT
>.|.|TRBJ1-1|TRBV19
CASSIGGGRNTEAFF
TGTGCCAGTAGTATAGGAGGGGGAAGGAACACTGAAGCTTTCTTT
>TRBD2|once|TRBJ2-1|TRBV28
CASRLAGDNEQFF
TGTGCCAGCAGACTAGCGGGAGACAATGAGCAGTTCTTC
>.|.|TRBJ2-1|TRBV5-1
CASSLAGDEQFF
TGCGCCAGCAGCTTGGCGGGAGATGAGCAGTTCTTC
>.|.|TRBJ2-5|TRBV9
CASSGQGPPGTQYF
TGTGCCAGCAGCGGGCAGGGACCACCGGGGACCCAGTACTTC
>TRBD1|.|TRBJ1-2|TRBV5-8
CASTLRTGNYGYTF
TGTGCCAGCACCCTAAGGACAGGGAACTATGGCTACACCTTC
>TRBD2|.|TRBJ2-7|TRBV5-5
CASSASGRALYEQYF
TGTGCCAGCAGCGCAAGCGGGAGGGCCCTCTACGAGCAGTACTTC
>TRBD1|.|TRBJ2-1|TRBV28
CASGSTGGNEQFF
TGTGCCAGCGGATCTACAGGGGGCAATGAGCAGTTCTTC
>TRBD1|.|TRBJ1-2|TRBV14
CASSRDRGRDYGYTF
TGTGCCAGCAGCAGGGACAGGGGGCGCGACTATGGCTACACCTTC
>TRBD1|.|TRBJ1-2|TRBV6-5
CASSYSGTGNGYTF
TGTGCCAGCAGTTACTCGGGGACAGGGAATGGCTACACCTTC
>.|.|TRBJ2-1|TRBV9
CASSARLGDFNEQFF
TGTGCCAGCAGCGCCCGACTAGGGGACTTCAATGAGCAGTTCTTC
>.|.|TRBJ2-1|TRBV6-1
CASSEAGHLRTPYNEQFF
TGTGCCAGCAGTGAAGCGGGTCACCTACGGACGCCCTACAATGAGCAGTTCTTC
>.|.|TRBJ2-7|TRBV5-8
CASSLDEQYF
TGTGCCAGCAGCTTGGACGAGCAGTACTTC
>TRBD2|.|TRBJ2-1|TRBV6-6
CASSYGVGLADNEQFF
TGTGCCAGCAGTTACGGTGTGGGACTAGCGGACAATGAGCAGTTCTTC
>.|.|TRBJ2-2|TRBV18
CASSPTGYTGELFF
TGCGCCAGCTCCCCCACAGGGTACACCGGGGAGCTGTTTTTT
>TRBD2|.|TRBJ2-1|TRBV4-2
CASSQPGLDNEQFF
TGTGCCAGCAGCCAACCGGGACTAGACAATGAGCAGTTCTTC
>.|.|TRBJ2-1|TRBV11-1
CASSLARRTTKFYNEQFF
TGTGCCAGCAGCTTAGCAAGGAGAACTACAAAATTCTACAATGAGCAGTTCTTC
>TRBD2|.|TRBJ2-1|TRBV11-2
CASSSPGLAGPYNEQFF
TGTGCCAGCAGCTCCCCGGGACTAGCGGGACCATACAATGAGCAGTTCTTC
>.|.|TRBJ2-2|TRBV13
CASSLDTGELFF
TGTGCCAGCAGCTTAGATACCGGGGAGCTGTTTTTT
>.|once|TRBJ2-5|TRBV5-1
CASSLVVGEETQYF
TGCGCCAGCAGCTTGGTGGTGGGAGAGGAGACCCAGTACTTC
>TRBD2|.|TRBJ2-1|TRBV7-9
CASSSPLLAGGAYNEQFF
TGTGCCAGCAGCTCCCCCCTCCTAGCGGGAGGGGCCTACAATGAGCAGTTCTTC
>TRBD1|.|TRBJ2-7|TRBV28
CASSAGTGGTYEQYF
TGTGCCAGCAGTGCCGGGACAGGGGGCACCTACGAGCAGTACTTC
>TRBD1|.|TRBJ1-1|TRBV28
CASSWTGAEAFF
TGTGCCAGCAGTTGGACAGGGGCTGAAGCTTTCTTT
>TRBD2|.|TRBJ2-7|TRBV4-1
CASSQEPGLGGTSYEQYF
TGCGCCAGCAGCCAAGAACCGGGGTTGGGGGGGACCTCCTACGAGCAGTACTTC